The 30 T cell receptor beta chains below all came from one sample that was sequenced in a study of blood T cells in healthy people across ages. The authors ran a second PCR of about 6 to 11 cycles using a sample-barcoded 5' primer and a J-beta primer mix. TCRdb analysed the 5' RACE reads with MiXCR anew, one entry per CDR3 protein. The sample has hundreds of thousands of distinct CDR3 sequences; approximately 30% are singletons. The sample comprised blood. Receptors originate from a woman older than 75 in good health.

This chain uses TRBV14 with TRBJ1-1; D gene unclear. The V gene lost 3 bases and the J gene lost 2 bases, with 13 bases spanning the gap. Germline CDR1 SGHDN, CDR2 FVKESK. This CDR3 is 15 amino acids long. CDR3 nucleotides: TGTGCCAGCAGCCAGGGAGACATTTCCAACACTGAAGCTTTCTTT. It translates to CASSQGDISNTEAFF.

On this clonotype: A much larger clone sits a single nucleotide away, making a read error possible. This chain uses TRBV7-2 with TRBJ2-1; 10 bases line up with TRBD2. The J call could be wrong; TRBJ2-7 is a better fit for the DNA end. The length of the CDR3 is 16 residues. The germline gives CDR1 SGHTA, CDR2 FQGNSA. CDR3 loop: CASSPTGLAEYNEQYF. CDR3 in DNA: TGTGCCAGCAGCCCCACTGGACTAGCGGAATACAATGAGCAGTACTTC.

This clonotype has a handful of counts. In DNA form, the CDR3 reads TGTGCCAGCACCCCCCCGGGGGATGGGAGCACAGATACGCAGTATTTT. Amino acid sequence: CASTPPGDGSTDTQYF. The V gene is TRBV7-2, the J gene TRBJ2-3, with D possibly being TRBD2 (6 bases). The CDR3 consists of 16 residues. V was trimmed by 7 bases and J by 0 bases, leaving 17 bases between them. Germline V gives CDR1 SGHTA, CDR2 FQGNSA.

The chain links TRBV27 to TRBJ1-1; D is unclear. Germline values: CDR1 MNHEY, CDR2 SMNVEV (reference sequence). The CDR3 length is 15 residues. V lost 0 bases, J lost 5 bases, and 13 bases lay in between. CDR3 in DNA: TGTGCCAGCAGTTTATCCCCTGGGTCTGGAACTGAAGCTTTCTTT. Translation gives CASSLSPGSGTEAFF.

This clonotype came up many times. V is TRBV6-6 and J is TRBJ2-7; TRBD1 matches 9 bases. The germline gives CDR1 MNHNY, CDR2 SVGAGI (reference sequence). The junction had 13 bases not matched to a gene; V was cut back by 10 bases and J by 0 bases. The CDR3 extends over 16 amino acids. CDR3 coding DNA: TGTGCCACCTCTAGGACAGGGGAGATTGGCTCCTACGAGCAGTACTTC. This sequence encodes CATSRTGEIGSYEQYF.

As to this clonotype: This may arise from a read error, as a much more abundant clone is one base away. The rearrangement links TRBV6-2 or TRBV6-3 to TRBJ2-7; the D is unclear. The J call may be incorrect, as the DNA end agrees better with TRBJ2-5. CDR3 size: 12 residues. Germline V gene sequence: CDR1 MNHEY, CDR2 SVGEGT. The CDR3 reads CAGTSTSKTQYF. CDR3 DNA: TGTGCCGGCACCTCCACCTCAAAGACCCAGTACTTC.

This clonotype was picked up many times. This rearrangement joins TRBV20-1 to TRBJ2-1; D unresolved. The CDR3 runs 13 residues. Trimming removed 0 bases from V and 6 bases from J, with 9 bases in between. Germline V gene lookup returns CDR1 DFQATT and CDR2 SNEGSKA (reference sequence). The CDR3 bases are TGCAGTGCTAGAGACCCCTCGCGCAATGAGCAGTTCTTC. Residues: CSARDPSRNEQFF.

This clonotype was recorded many times. The J gene is TRBJ2-3, the V gene TRBV9; D unresolved. The CDR3 runs 13 residues. Germline-derived CDR1 and CDR2 are SGDLS and YYNGEE. Deletions cut 3 bases from V and 1 base from J, with 6 bases between. The CDR3 sequence is CASSGVGTDTQYF. DNA of the CDR3: TGTGCCAGCAGCGGAGTCGGCACAGATACGCAGTATTTT.

This clonotype was seen only a few times. This sequence joins TRBV2 and TRBJ2-1; 7 nucleotides line up with TRBD1. CDR3 length equals 15 residues. V dropped 6 bases and J dropped 9; count of bases not matched to a gene: 14. CDR1 and CDR2 from the germline V gene are SNHLY and FYNNEI. CDR3 nucleotides: TGTGCCAGCAGCCCAGAGTCCAGGGGGAAGGGTGAGCAGTTCTTC. It is translated as CASSPESRGKGEQFF.

This clonotype was detected ten times or more. The rearrangement joins TRBV5-1 to TRBJ2-1; D is undetermined. Trimming left V 5 bases short and J 2 bases short, with 20 bases between. CDR3 length equals 17 residues. Germline-derived CDR1 and CDR2 are SGHRS and YFSETQ. CDR3 protein: CASRQYKGGGTYNEQFF. The CDR3 coding sequence is TGCGCCAGCAGACAGTATAAGGGCGGCGGCACCTACAATGAGCAGTTCTTC.

This clonotype has a count of ten or more. The V and J genes are TRBV5-8 and TRBJ2-1; tentatively, D is TRBD1 (6 bases). This CDR3 comprises 14 residues. V lost 5 bases and J 6 bases, leaving 15 bases between the germline ends. Germline V CDR1 and CDR2: SGHTS, YDEGEE. CDR3 residues: CASRNKQGGNEQFF. In nucleotides, the CDR3 is TGTGCCAGCAGGAACAAACAGGGCGGCAATGAGCAGTTCTTC. The whole variable domain, remainder taken from reference TRBV5-8 and TRBJ2-1, is EAGVTQSPTHLIKTRGQQATLRCSPISGHTSVYWYQQALGLGLQFLLWYDEGEERNRGNFPPRFSGRQFPNYSSELNVNALELEDSALYLCASRNKQGGNEQFFGPGTRLTVL.

This clonotype was counted ten times or more. This chain links TRBV7-2 with TRBJ2-7; 11 positions agree with TRBD2. CDR3 size: 15 residues. CDR1 and CDR2 from the germline V gene are SGHTA and FQGNSA. V trimming: 3 bases; J trimming: 4 bases; junction bases outside the gene matches: 5. CDR3 loop: CASSFRLAGSYEQYF. DNA of the CDR3: TGTGCCAGCAGCTTCCGACTAGCGGGGTCTTACGAGCAGTACTTC.

This clonotype showed up many times. The rearrangement joins TRBV12-3 or TRBV12-4 to TRBJ1-2; 7 bases are a match to TRBD1. The CDR3 runs to 14 residues. J lost 5 bases, V lost 7 bases, and 10 bases had no gene match. CDR3 sequence reads: CASTPAGTAYGYTF. The CDR3 DNA reads TGTGCCAGCACCCCGGCCGGGACAGCATATGGCTACACCTTC.

This clonotype appeared many times. V gene TRBV6-2 or TRBV6-3 combines with J gene TRBJ2-1; tentatively, D is TRBD2 (5 bases). Trimming removed 4 bases from V and 10 bases from J, with 11 bases in between. The germline V gene encodes CDR1 MNHEY and CDR2 SVGEGT. The CDR3 is 12 amino acids. CDR3 residues: CASSLGSREQFF. For the CDR3, the DNA is TGTGCCAGCAGTTTGGGGAGCAGGGAGCAGTTCTTC.

This clonotype was observed many times. The chain recombines TRBV20-1 with TRBJ1-1; the D gene is possibly TRBD1 (5 bases). V lost 6 bases to trimming and J lost 0 bases, with 11 bases between them. CDR3 length equals 13 residues. Germline V gives CDR1 DFQATT, CDR2 SNEGSKA (reference sequence). CDR3 nucleotide sequence: TGCAGTGCCTCGACAGACCTGAACACTGAAGCTTTCTTT. Translating it yields CSASTDLNTEAFF.

This clonotype has a count of ten or more. For the CDR3, the DNA is TGCAGTGCTAGAGAAAGAGAGACCCAGTACTTC. Translated, it gives CSARERETQYF. The chain is built from TRBV20-1 and TRBJ2-5; no clear D. V dropped 0 bases and J dropped 4 bases, with 3 bases sitting between them. The CDR3 runs to 11 residues. Per germline, CDR1 DFQATT and CDR2 SNEGSKA (reference sequence).

This clonotype was recorded at least ten times. The chain is built from TRBV29-1 and TRBJ2-2, with D perhaps TRBD2 (6 bases). V was cut by 4 bases and J by 0 bases, with 9 bases left in between. Germline loops: CDR1 SQVTM, CDR2 ANQGSEA. The CDR3 is made up of 14 amino acids. The DNA of the CDR3 is TGCAGCGTTGGTGCGGGGACGAACACCGGGGAGCTGTTTTTT. Protein sequence: CSVGAGTNTGELFF.

This clonotype was observed a handful of times. A much larger clone sits a single nucleotide away, making a read error possible. For the CDR3, the DNA is TGTGCCAGCAGCTTGAGTGGGGTCGGGGCCAACGTCCGGACTTTC. Translation: CASSLSGVGANVRTF. V is TRBV5-6 and J is TRBJ2-6; D is possibly TRBD1 or TRBD2 (5 bases each). Germline V gives CDR1 SGHDT, CDR2 YYEEEE. The CDR3 contains 15 residues.

This clonotype was found many times. The genes are TRBV6-2 or TRBV6-3 and TRBJ2-7, with 7 bases lining up with TRBD2. Germline V gene sequence: CDR1 MNHEY, CDR2 SVGEGT. This CDR3 region has 12 residues. V trimming: 8 bases; J trimming: 2 bases; junction bases outside the gene matches: 3. The CDR3 protein is CASGTNTYEQYF. The CDR3 DNA reads as TGTGCCAGCGGGACTAATACCTACGAGCAGTACTTC.

In this sample, this clonotype turned up many times. The rearrangement joins TRBV6-1 to TRBJ2-1; D may be TRBD2 (7 bases). Germline V gene data show CDR1 as MNHNS and CDR2 as SASEGT. The V end was cut by 6 bases, the J end by 7 bases, with 19 bases between. This CDR3 is 15 amino acids long. CDR3 amino acids: CASSSLGGARNEQFF. CDR3 nucleotide sequence: TGTGCCAGCAGCTCCTTAGGGGGGGCCCGGAATGAGCAGTTCTTC.

V is TRBV4-3 and J is TRBJ1-2; TRBD1 is a possible D gene (5 bases). The CDR3 is 16 amino acids. The V gene lost 1 base and the J gene lost 2 bases, with 14 bases spanning the gap. Germline loops: CDR1 LGHNA, CDR2 YSLEER. This CDR3 reads CASSQGDGRGNYGYTF. The CDR3 DNA is TGCGCCAGCAGCCAAGGTGACGGTCGGGGCAACTATGGCTACACCTTC.

A note on this clonotype: A much larger clone differs from this one at a single base, so this may be a read error. The chain has TRBV6-5 and TRBJ2-7; either TRBD1 or TRBD2 may fit D (6 bases each). The CDR3 extends over 14 amino acids. Per the germline V gene, CDR1 is MNHEY and CDR2 is SVGAGI. Trimming took 6 bases from V and 7 from J, leaving 19 bases between them. The CDR3 sequence: CASRNGGRPKEQYF. In DNA, the CDR3 is TGTGCCAGCAGGAACGGGGGCCGCCCTAAGGAGCAGTACTTC.

This clonotype was observed many times. The J gene is TRBJ1-5, the V gene TRBV6-2 or TRBV6-3, with D unresolved. CDR3 length equals 12 residues. Germline V gene lookup returns CDR1 MNHEY and CDR2 SVGEGT. The V and J ends lost 6 bases and 0 bases respectively, with 3 bases between them. Here the CDR3 reads CASRSSNQPQHF. The CDR3 DNA reads TGTGCCAGCAGGAGTAGCAATCAGCCCCAGCATTTT.

Concerning this clonotype itself: This may stem from a read error, because a much larger clone lies one nucleotide away. The V gene is TRBV11-2, the J gene TRBJ2-3; 7 bases match TRBD1. Germline V gives CDR1 SGHAT, CDR2 FQNNGV. Trimming removed 1 base from V and 4 bases from J; junction bases left unmatched: 5. The CDR3 is 15 residues long. CDR3 DNA sequence: TGTGCCAGCAGCTTAGTGACAGGGTACTCAGATACGCAGTATTTT. Amino acid sequence: CASSLVTGYSDTQYF.

The chain carries TRBV28 and TRBJ2-5, with 10 bases aligning to TRBD1. Judging by the DNA end, TRBJ2-7 fits better; the J call may be wrong. CDR1 MDHEN and CDR2 SYDVKM come from the germline V gene. The CDR3 runs to 14 residues. The CDR3 sequence: CASGHRDRGDEQYF. In nucleotides, the CDR3 is TGTGCCAGCGGTCACCGGGACAGGGGAGACGAGCAGTACTTC.

This clonotype was recorded many times. The chain links TRBV19 to TRBJ1-2; 8 nucleotides match TRBD1. Trimming cost V 10 bases and J 4 bases; bases outside gene matches: 8. CDR1 LNHDA and CDR2 SQIVND come from the germline V gene (reference sequence). The CDR3 runs to 13 residues. CDR3 in DNA: TGTGCCACTACCCCCACAGGGGGCTATGGCTACACCTTC. Translated, it gives CATTPTGGYGYTF.

This clonotype was observed a single time. V is TRBV25-1 and J is TRBJ1-6; perhaps TRBD1 as D (6 bases). Germline CDR1 is MGHDK and CDR2 is SYGVNS. V was shortened by 3 bases and J by 10 bases, with 16 bases between the two germline ends. This CDR3 region has 15 residues. The CDR3 DNA sequence: TGTGCCAGCAGTGATTGGTCGGCAGGGGAATCACCCCTCCACTTT. Protein: CASSDWSAGESPLHF.

This chain links TRBV6-5 with TRBJ2-1; 8 bases map to TRBD1. The CDR3 sequence is 18 residues long. The V gene end was trimmed by 4 bases and the J gene end by 10 bases; junction bases not matched to a gene: 21. In germline, CDR1 is MNHEY, CDR2 SVGAGI. Here the CDR3 reads CASSSPIHRGFSSYEQFF. Here the CDR3 DNA reads TGTGCCAGCAGTTCGCCGATCCACAGGGGGTTTAGCTCCTACGAGCAGTTCTTC.

This clonotype has ten or more counts. The chain carries TRBV19 and TRBJ2-7; 9 nucleotides agree with TRBD1. CDR3 length: 15 residues. Germline V gives CDR1 LNHDA, CDR2 SQIVND (reference sequence). After removal of 7 bases from V and 2 bases from J, the junction contained 9 bases not matched to a gene. The CDR3 DNA sequence: TGTGCCAGTACTCCTTCGACAGGGGGAGCCTACGAGCAGTACTTC. This codes for CASTPSTGGAYEQYF.

In the case of this clonotype: The CDR3 end shows no conserved phenylalanine or tryptophan, and so a read error is likely. The rearrangement links TRBV30 to TRBJ1-1; TRBD1 might be the D (5 bases). Between the trimmed V and J ends, which lost 2 bases and 3 bases, there was a span of 13 bases. The CDR3 covers 14 residues. Germline V gene sequence: CDR1 GTSNPN, CDR2 SVGIG (reference sequence). The CDR3 is CAWSRGRGDTEAFC. DNA of the CDR3: TGTGCCTGGAGTCGTGGGCGGGGGGACACTGAAGCTTTCTGT.